A selection of T cell receptor beta chains follows, all from one sample in a study of fetal regulatory T cell absence and autoimmunity. TCRdb's copy holds only in-frame clones and misses some; the assay was immunoSEQ multiplex PCR. The table records more than 90,000 clones, 60% to 80% of them present only once. The sample taken for sequencing was pancreas tissue. The receptors shown here come from a male donor with IPEX syndrome. CDR3s include the opening cysteine and the closing phenylalanine or tryptophan. A D gene is named only where the DNA matches it firmly. Only part of the rows carry a size: once, few, many, or a class if the clone is expanded.

CDR3,DNA,D,size,J,V
CASSLRGGIDTQYF,TGTGCCAGCAGCTTGAGGGGCGGGATCGATACGCAGTATTTT,-,-,TRBJ2-3,TRBV11-1
CASSPRQHHQPQHF,TGCGCCAGCAGCCCCCGACAGCATCATCAGCCCCAGCATTTT,-,-,TRBJ1-5,TRBV4-3
CAVGGGPSSYNEQFF,TGTGCAGTAGGCGGGGGGCCGAGCTCCTACAATGAGCAGTTCTTC,TRBD2,-,TRBJ2-1,TRBV27
CASSLDMKHSPLHF,TGCGCCAGCAGCTTGGACATGAAGCATTCACCCCTCCACTTT,-,-,TRBJ1-6,TRBV5-1
CASSEWGDRSSGNTIYF,TGCGCCAGCAGTGAGTGGGGGGACAGGAGCTCTGGAAACACCATATATTTT,TRBD1,-,TRBJ1-3,TRBV10-2
CASSQGAHTGELFF,TGTGCCAGCAGTCAGGGGGCGCACACCGGGGAGCTGTTTTTT,TRBD1,-,TRBJ2-2,TRBV6-5
CASSPMTGSPEQYF,TGTGCCAGCAGCCCGATGACAGGCAGTCCCGAGCAGTACTTC,-,once,TRBJ2-7,TRBV12-1
CASSRRGFSYNEQFF,TGTGCCAGCAGTCGCAGGGGATTTTCCTACAATGAGCAGTTCTTC,-,-,TRBJ2-1,TRBV6-5
CASSPGLADKNIQYF,TGTGCCAGCAGCCCGGGACTAGCGGATAAAAACATTCAGTACTTC,TRBD2,-,TRBJ2-4,TRBV11-2
CASSYSIGGEQFF,TGTGCCAGCAGTTACTCGATCGGAGGTGAGCAGTTCTTC,-,-,TRBJ2-1,TRBV6-6
CASSLELAGLQYF,TGTGCCAGCAGCTTAGAACTAGCGGGGTTACAGTACTTC,TRBD2,-,TRBJ2-5,TRBV11-2
CASSLPGRLNTEAFF,TGTGCCAGCAGCTTGCCGGGACGGCTGAACACTGAAGCTTTCTTT,-,-,TRBJ1-1,TRBV5-4
CASSPWTGGMNTEAFF,TGTGCCAGCAGCCCGTGGACAGGGGGCATGAACACTGAAGCTTTCTTT,TRBD1,-,TRBJ1-1,TRBV14
CASSLSEAGDYEQYF,TGCGCCAGCAGCCTATCTGAGGCAGGAGACTACGAGCAGTACTTC,-,-,TRBJ2-7,TRBV4-3
CASSERSGRGTQYF,TGTGCCAGCAGTGAACGGTCTGGAAGGGGTACGCAGTATTTT,-,-,TRBJ2-3,TRBV6-1
CAMPGQGAYEQYF,TGTGCCATGCCGGGACAGGGGGCCTACGAGCAGTACTTC,TRBD1,-,TRBJ2-7,TRBV10-3
CASSLGTGNGYTF,TGTGCCAGCAGCCTCGGGACAGGGAATGGCTACACCTTC,TRBD1,-,TRBJ1-2,TRBV7-9
CASSLVPNGNLFNSPLHF,TGCGCCAGCAGCTTGGTTCCGAACGGGAACCTCTTTAATTCACCCCTCCACTTT,-,-,TRBJ1-6,TRBV5-1
CATSRDRGTQYF,TGTGCCACCAGCAGAGATCGGGGGACCCAGTACTTC,-,-,TRBJ2-5,TRBV15
CARTRGANTGELFF,TGCGCCAGAACACGGGGTGCGAACACCGGGGAGCTGTTTTTT,-,-,TRBJ2-2,TRBV10-1
CSVVGQGIYNEQFF,TGCAGCGTTGTCGGACAGGGGATCTACAATGAGCAGTTCTTC,TRBD1,-,TRBJ2-1,TRBV29-1
CASSLAGHSGNTIYF,TGCGCCAGCAGCTTGGCGGGACACTCTGGAAACACCATATATTTT,-,-,TRBJ1-3,TRBV5-1
CASSIAPGLAGRALAQYF,TGTGCCAGTAGTATAGCACCGGGACTAGCGGGGCGAGCATTGGCCCAGTACTTC,TRBD2,-,TRBJ2-5,TRBV19
CASSSLRTPGVQYF,TGTGCCAGCAGCTCTCTCAGGACGCCCGGGGTCCAGTATTTT,-,once,TRBJ2-3,TRBV5-6
CASSLYRGGNGYTF,TGTGCCAGCAGTTTATACAGGGGAGGAAATGGCTACACCTTC,TRBD1,-,TRBJ1-2,TRBV27
CASGFGSGGWYGYTF,TGTGCTAGTGGTTTCGGATCAGGGGGGTGGTATGGCTACACCTTC,TRBD1,-,TRBJ1-2,TRBV12-5
CASSSGTRGTEAFF,TGTGCCAGCAGCTCCGGGACAAGGGGCACTGAAGCTTTCTTT,-,-,TRBJ1-1,TRBV5-6
CASSLVRWGEQYF,TGTGCCAGCAGCTTGGTGAGGTGGGGCGAGCAGTACTTC,-,-,TRBJ2-7,TRBV7-9
CASSLAGTGETGELFF,TGTGCCAGCAGCTTAGCCGGGACAGGGGAGACCGGGGAGCTGTTTTTT,TRBD1,many,TRBJ2-2,TRBV11-2
CASSYPPAPYEQYF,TGTGCCAGCAGTTACCCCCCCGCCCCCTACGAGCAGTACTTC,-,once,TRBJ2-7,TRBV6-6
CASSIIDRGGYTF,TGTGCCAGTAGTATTATTGACAGGGGTGGCTACACCTTC,TRBD1,-,TRBJ1-2,TRBV19
CASTKVRGEKLFF,TGTGCCAGTACCAAGGTCAGGGGCGAAAAACTGTTTTTT,-,few,TRBJ1-4,TRBV19
CASSPGLAGSGPGELFF,TGTGCCAGCAGCCCGGGACTAGCGGGTTCCGGGCCCGGGGAGCTGTTTTTT,TRBD2,-,TRBJ2-2,TRBV11-3
CASSVDRVGYEQYF,TGTGCCAGCAGCGTGGACAGGGTCGGGTACGAGCAGTACTTC,TRBD1,-,TRBJ2-7,TRBV25-1
CASSERLAGVNEQFF,TGTGCCAGCAGTGAACGACTAGCGGGAGTGAACGAGCAGTTCTTC,TRBD2,-,TRBJ2-1,TRBV2
CASSPEGNSNQPQHF,TGTGCCAGCTCCCCAGAGGGTAATAGCAATCAGCCCCAGCATTTT,-,-,TRBJ1-5,TRBV18
CAIRQKGASTDTQYF,TGTGCCATCCGGCAAAAGGGGGCTAGCACAGATACGCAGTATTTT,TRBD1,-,TRBJ2-3,TRBV10-3
CASSDSNPIYPSPPGETQYF,TGTGCCAGCAGTGACTCGAATCCCATATACCCGTCTCCCCCAGGTGAGACCCAGTACTTC,-,few,TRBJ2-5,TRBV6-4
CASSPRTGAREKLFF,TGCGCCAGCAGCCCCCGGACAGGGGCGAGGGAAAAACTGTTTTTT,TRBD1,-,TRBJ1-4,TRBV5-1
CASSWTSGTDTQYF,TGCGCCAGCAGCTGGACTAGCGGCACAGATACGCAGTATTTT,TRBD2,few,TRBJ2-3,TRBV5-1
CASSYGPSHGANVLTF,TGTGCCAGCAGTTACGGTCCCAGTCATGGGGCCAACGTCCTGACTTTC,-,-,TRBJ2-6,TRBV6-6
CASSYGGESYEQYF,TGTGCCAGCAGTTACGGCGGGGAGTCCTACGAGCAGTACTTC,-,-,TRBJ2-7,TRBV6-5
CASSRGSLETQYF,TGTGCCAGCAGTAGGGGGAGTCTGGAGACCCAGTACTTC,-,-,TRBJ2-5,TRBV11-3
CSARTDGYTF,TGCAGTGCGAGGACCGATGGCTACACCTTC,-,few,TRBJ1-2,TRBV20-1
CASSLSGTGYGYTF,TGTGCCAGCAGCTTATCCGGGACAGGGTATGGCTACACCTTC,TRBD1,-,TRBJ1-2,TRBV7-6
CASSLGGTGGHGYTF,TGCGCCAGCAGCTTGGGCGGGACAGGGGGGCATGGCTACACCTTC,TRBD1,-,TRBJ1-2,TRBV5-1
CASSGLAGTDTQYF,TGCGCCAGCAGTGGACTAGCTGGCACAGATACGCAGTATTTT,TRBD2,few,TRBJ2-3,TRBV10-2
CASSLNPIPRGLSNQPQHF,TGTGCCAGCAGTTTAAACCCGATCCCTAGGGGGCTTAGCAATCAGCCCCAGCATTTT,TRBD1,-,TRBJ1-5,TRBV27
CASSPPVGGDYEQYF,TGTGCCAGCAGCCCGCCGGTTGGCGGGGACTACGAGCAGTACTTC,-,-,TRBJ2-7,TRBV5-6
CASSQDPPSSGANVLTF,TGCGCCAGCAGCCAAGATCCGCCTAGCTCTGGGGCCAACGTCCTGACTTTC,-,once,TRBJ2-6,TRBV4-1
CAISESGTRHYGYTF,TGTGCCATCAGTGAGTCGGGAACTCGGCACTATGGCTACACCTTC,-,few,TRBJ1-2,TRBV10-3
CASSETPDNNYGYTF,TGTGCCAGCAGTGAAACCCCTGACAATAACTATGGCTACACCTTC,-,few,TRBJ1-2,TRBV2
CASSLAAIGYEQYF,TGTGCCAGCAGCTTAGCGGCAATCGGGTACGAGCAGTACTTC,-,once,TRBJ2-7,TRBV11-1
CASSPRAGGGTDTQYF,TGTGCCAGCAGCCCTCGAGCGGGAGGGGGCACAGATACGCAGTATTTT,TRBD2,-,TRBJ2-3,TRBV9
CASSLISPTRGELFF,TGTGCCAGCAGCTTAATTTCCCCAACCAGAGGGGAGCTGTTTTTT,-,-,TRBJ2-2,TRBV7-6